This T cell receptor beta chain was captured in a study of radiation and T cells in renal cell carcinoma. Broader study findings: Top tumor clonotypes rose in blood 2 weeks post-radiation, then contracted. Pretreatment tumor biopsies were lacking, so baseline clonotypes are unknown.

The assay was immunoSEQ multiplex PCR, and TCRdb's table has in-frame clones only and misses some. The sample shows 150,000 to 200,000 clones, less than 90% of them seen only once. The CDR3 is 12 residues long. Looked up from germline, CDR1 is SGHVS and CDR2 is FNYEAQ. With 3 bases clipped from V and 11 bases from J, the junction kept 6 bases outside the gene matches. About this clone: Antigen unknown.

Time point denoted: blood 4 weeks post-SBRT, at nephrectomy. The treatment: 15 Gy SBRT to primary tumor, nephrectomy 4 weeks later. Nephrectomy followed 15 Gy stereotactic body radiation by 4 weeks. The tumor was a clear cell renal cell carcinoma. Material: blood, obtained from a patient whose treatment included radiotherapy and nephrectomy. This TCR was recovered from a woman between 50 and 59 years old with renal cell carcinoma. The chain employs TRBV7-6 and TRBJ1-1, with 7 bases that match TRBD1. This CDR3 is CASSFHRGLAFF. CDR3 bases: TGTGCCAGCAGCTTCCACAGGGGACTCGCTTTCTTT. Full variable domain (missing parts from reference TRBV7-6 and TRBJ1-1): GAGVSQSPRYKVTKRGQDVALRCDPISGHVSLYWYRQALGQGPEFLTYFNYEAQQDKSGLPNDRFSAERPEGSISTLTIQRTEQRDSAMYRCASSFHRGLAFFGQGTRLTVV.